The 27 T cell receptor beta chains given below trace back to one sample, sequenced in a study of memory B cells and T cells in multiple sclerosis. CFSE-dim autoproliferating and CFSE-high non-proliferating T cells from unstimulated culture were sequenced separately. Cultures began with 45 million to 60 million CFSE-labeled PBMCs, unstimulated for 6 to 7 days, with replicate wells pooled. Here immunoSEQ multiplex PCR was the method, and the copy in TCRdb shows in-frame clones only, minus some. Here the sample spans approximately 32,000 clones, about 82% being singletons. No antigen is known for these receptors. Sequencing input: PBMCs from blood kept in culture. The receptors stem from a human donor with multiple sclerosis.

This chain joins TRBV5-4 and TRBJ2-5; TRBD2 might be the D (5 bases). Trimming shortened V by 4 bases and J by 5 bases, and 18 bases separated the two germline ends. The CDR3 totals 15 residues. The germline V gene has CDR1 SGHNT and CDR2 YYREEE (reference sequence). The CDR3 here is CASSGSGSFQETQYF. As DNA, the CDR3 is TGTGCCAGCAGCGGGAGTGGAAGCTTTCAGGAGACCCAGTACTTC.

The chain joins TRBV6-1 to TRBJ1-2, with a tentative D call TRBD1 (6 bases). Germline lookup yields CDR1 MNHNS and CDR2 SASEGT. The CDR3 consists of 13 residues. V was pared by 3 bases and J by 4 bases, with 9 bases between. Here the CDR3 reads CASSEQGSYGYTF. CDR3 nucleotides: TGTGCCAGCAGTGAGCAGGGGAGCTATGGCTACACCTTC.

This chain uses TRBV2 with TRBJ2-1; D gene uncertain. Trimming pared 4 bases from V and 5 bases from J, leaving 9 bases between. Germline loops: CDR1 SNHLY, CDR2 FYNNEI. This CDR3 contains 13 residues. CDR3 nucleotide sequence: TGTGCCAGCAGTGCAACGCAGAACAATGAGCAGTTCTTC. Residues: CASSATQNNEQFF.

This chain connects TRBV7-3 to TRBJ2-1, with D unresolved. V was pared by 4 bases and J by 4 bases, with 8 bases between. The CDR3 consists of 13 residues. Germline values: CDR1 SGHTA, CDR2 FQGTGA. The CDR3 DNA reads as TGTGCCAGCAGCTCAGAGATGTACAATGAGCAGTTCTTC. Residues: CASSSEMYNEQFF.

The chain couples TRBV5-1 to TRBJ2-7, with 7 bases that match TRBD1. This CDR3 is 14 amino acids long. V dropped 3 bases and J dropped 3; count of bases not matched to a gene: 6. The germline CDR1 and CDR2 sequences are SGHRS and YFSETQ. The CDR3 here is CASSSDRVGYEQYF. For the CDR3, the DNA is TGCGCCAGCAGCTCCGACAGGGTGGGCTACGAGCAGTACTTC.

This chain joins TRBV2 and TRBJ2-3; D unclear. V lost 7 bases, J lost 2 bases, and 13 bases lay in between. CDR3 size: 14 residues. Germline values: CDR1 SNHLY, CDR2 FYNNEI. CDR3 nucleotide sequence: TGTGCCAGCATAGGGCCCCCACTCACAGATACGCAGTATTTT. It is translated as CASIGPPLTDTQYF.

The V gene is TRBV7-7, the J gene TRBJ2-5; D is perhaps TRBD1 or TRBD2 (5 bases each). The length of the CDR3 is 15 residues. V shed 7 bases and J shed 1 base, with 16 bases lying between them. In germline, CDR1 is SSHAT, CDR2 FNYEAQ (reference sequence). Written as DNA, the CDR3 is TGTGCCAGCACCTCGGCTGGGGGATCCCAAGAGACCCAGTACTTC. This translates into CASTSAGGSQETQYF.

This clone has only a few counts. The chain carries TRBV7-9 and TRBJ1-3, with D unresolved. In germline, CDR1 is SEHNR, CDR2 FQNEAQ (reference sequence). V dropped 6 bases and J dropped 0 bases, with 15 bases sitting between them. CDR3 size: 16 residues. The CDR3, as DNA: TGTGCCAGCAGTGACGGTTCCGGCTCCTCTGGAAACACCATATATTTT. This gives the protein CASSDGSGSSGNTIYF.

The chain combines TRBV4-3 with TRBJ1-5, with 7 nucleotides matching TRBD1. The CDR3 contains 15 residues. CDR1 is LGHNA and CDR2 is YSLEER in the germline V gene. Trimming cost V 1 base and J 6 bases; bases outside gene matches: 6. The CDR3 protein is CASSQVPGGGQPQHF. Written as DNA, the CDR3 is TGCGCCAGCAGCCAAGTCCCAGGGGGGGGTCAGCCCCAGCATTTT.

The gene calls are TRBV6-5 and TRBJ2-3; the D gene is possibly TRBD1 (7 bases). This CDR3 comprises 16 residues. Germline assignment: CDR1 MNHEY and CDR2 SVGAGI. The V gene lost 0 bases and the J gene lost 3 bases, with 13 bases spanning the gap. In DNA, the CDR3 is TGTGCCAGCAGTTACTCCGCGGCAGGGGGGACAGATACGCAGTATTTT. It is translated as CASSYSAAGGTDTQYF.

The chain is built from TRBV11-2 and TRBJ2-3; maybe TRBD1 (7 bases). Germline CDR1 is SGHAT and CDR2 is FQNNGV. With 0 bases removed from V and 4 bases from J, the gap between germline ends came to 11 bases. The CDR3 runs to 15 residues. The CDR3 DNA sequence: TGTGCCAGCAGCTTAGAAGGAGGGGGCGCAGATACGCAGTATTTT. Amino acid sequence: CASSLEGGGADTQYF.

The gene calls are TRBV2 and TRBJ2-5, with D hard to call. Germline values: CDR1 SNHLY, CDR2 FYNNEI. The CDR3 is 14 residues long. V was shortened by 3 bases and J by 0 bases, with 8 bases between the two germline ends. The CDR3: CASSDWYNQETQYF. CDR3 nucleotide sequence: TGTGCCAGCAGTGATTGGTACAACCAAGAGACCCAGTACTTC.

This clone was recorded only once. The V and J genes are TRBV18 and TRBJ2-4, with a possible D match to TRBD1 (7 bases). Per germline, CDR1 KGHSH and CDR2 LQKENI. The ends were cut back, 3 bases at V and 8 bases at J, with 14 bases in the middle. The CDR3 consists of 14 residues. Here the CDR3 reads CASSPSIRGDIQYF. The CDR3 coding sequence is TGTGCCAGCTCACCGTCGATCAGGGGGGACATTCAGTACTTC.

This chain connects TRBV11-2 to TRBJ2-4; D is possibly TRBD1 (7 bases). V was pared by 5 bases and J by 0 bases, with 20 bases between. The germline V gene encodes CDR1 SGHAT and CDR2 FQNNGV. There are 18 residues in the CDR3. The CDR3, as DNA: TGTGCCAGCAGCCGCCGGGGCGGGACAGATTCAGCCAAAAACATTCAGTACTTC. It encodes CASSRRGGTDSAKNIQYF.

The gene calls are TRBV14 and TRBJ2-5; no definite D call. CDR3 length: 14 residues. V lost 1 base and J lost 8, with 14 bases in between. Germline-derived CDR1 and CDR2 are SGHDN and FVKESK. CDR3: CASSQGHWPRTQYF. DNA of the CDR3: TGTGCCAGCAGCCAAGGGCACTGGCCACGAACCCAGTACTTC. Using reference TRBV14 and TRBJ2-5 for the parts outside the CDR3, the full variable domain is EAGVTQFPSHSVIEKGQTVTLRCDPISGHDNLYWYRRVMGKEIKFLLHFVKESKQDESGMPNNRFLAERTGGTYSTLKVQPAELEDSGVYFCASSQGHWPRTQYFGPGTRLLVL.

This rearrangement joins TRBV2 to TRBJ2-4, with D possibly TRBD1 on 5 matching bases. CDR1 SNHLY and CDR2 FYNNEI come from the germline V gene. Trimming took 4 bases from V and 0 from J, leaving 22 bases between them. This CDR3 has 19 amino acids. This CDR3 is CASSVSTVLLGLAKNIQYF. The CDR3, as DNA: TGTGCCAGCAGTGTCTCGACAGTGCTGTTGGGGCTAGCCAAAAACATTCAGTACTTC.

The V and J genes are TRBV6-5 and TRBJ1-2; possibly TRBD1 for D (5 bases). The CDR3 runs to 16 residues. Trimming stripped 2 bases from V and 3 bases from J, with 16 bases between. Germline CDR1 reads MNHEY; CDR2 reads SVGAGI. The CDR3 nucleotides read TGTGCCAGCAGTTACCCTCGCGGCAGGGCAGACTATGGCTACACCTTC. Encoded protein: CASSYPRGRADYGYTF.

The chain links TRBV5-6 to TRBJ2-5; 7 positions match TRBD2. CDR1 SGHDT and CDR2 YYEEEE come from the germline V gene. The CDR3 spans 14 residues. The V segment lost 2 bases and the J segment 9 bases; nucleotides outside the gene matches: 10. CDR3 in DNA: TGTGCCAGCAGCTTACTAACGGGAGGAGCAGCCCAGTACTTC. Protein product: CASSLLTGGAAQYF.

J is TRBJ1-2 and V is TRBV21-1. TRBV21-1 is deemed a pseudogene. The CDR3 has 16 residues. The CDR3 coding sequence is TGTGCCAGCAGGCCCCCGGAAGGGCCGTGGGCCTATGGCTACACCTTC. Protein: CASRPPEGPWAYGYTF.

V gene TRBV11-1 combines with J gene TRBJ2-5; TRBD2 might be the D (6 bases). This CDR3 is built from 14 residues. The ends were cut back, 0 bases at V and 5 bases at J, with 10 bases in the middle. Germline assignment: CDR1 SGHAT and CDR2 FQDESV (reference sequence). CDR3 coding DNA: TGTGCCAGCAGCTTAGCGCCTAGCGTTGAGACCCAGTACTTC. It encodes CASSLAPSVETQYF.

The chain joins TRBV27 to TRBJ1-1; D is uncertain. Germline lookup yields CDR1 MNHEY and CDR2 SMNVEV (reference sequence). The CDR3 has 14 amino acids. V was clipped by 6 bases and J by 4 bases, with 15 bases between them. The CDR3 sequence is CASSLARAGTEAFF. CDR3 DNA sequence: TGTGCCAGCAGCCTAGCGAGGGCGGGCACTGAAGCTTTCTTT.

CDR3 nucleotide sequence: TGTGCCAGCAGCTTGGAGGGACAGTATATACCCGGGGAGCTGTTTTTT. Encoded protein: CASSLEGQYIPGELFF. This rearrangement joins TRBV11-2 to TRBJ2-2; TRBD1 might be the D (7 bases). The CDR3 is made up of 16 amino acids. V was cut by 3 bases and J by 6 bases, with 17 bases left in between. Germline V gene lookup returns CDR1 SGHAT and CDR2 FQNNGV.

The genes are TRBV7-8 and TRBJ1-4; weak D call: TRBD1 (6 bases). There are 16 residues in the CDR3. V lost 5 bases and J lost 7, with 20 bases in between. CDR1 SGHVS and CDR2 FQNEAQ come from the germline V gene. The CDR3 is CASSLNRGPRSEKLFF. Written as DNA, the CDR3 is TGTGCCAGCAGCCTAAACCGGGGGCCGAGGTCTGAAAAACTGTTTTTT.

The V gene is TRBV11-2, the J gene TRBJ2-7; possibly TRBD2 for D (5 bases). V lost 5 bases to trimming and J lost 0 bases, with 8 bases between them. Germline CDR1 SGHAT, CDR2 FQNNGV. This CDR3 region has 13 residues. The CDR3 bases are TGTGCCAGCAGCCTGACTAACTCCTACGAGCAGTACTTC. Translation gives CASSLTNSYEQYF.

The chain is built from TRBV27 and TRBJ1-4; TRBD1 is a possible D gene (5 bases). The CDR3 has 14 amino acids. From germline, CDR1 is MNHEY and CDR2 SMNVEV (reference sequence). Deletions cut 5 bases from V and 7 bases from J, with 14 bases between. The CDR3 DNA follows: TGTGCCAGCAGTCAACAGGCAGAGGGTGAAAAACTGTTTTTT. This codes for CASSQQAEGEKLFF.

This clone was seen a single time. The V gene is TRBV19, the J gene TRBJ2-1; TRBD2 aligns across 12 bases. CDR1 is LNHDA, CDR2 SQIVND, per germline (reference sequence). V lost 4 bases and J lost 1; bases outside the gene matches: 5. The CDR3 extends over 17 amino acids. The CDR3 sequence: CASSTLAGGPSYNEQFF. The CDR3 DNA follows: TGTGCCAGTAGTACCCTAGCGGGAGGGCCTTCCTACAATGAGCAGTTCTTC.

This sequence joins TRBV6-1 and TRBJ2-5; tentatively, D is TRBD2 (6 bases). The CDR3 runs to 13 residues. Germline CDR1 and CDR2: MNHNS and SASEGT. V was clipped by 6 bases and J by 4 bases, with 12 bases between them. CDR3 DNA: TGTGCCAGCAGGAAGGAGGGTGCAGAGACCCAGTACTTC. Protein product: CASRKEGAETQYF.